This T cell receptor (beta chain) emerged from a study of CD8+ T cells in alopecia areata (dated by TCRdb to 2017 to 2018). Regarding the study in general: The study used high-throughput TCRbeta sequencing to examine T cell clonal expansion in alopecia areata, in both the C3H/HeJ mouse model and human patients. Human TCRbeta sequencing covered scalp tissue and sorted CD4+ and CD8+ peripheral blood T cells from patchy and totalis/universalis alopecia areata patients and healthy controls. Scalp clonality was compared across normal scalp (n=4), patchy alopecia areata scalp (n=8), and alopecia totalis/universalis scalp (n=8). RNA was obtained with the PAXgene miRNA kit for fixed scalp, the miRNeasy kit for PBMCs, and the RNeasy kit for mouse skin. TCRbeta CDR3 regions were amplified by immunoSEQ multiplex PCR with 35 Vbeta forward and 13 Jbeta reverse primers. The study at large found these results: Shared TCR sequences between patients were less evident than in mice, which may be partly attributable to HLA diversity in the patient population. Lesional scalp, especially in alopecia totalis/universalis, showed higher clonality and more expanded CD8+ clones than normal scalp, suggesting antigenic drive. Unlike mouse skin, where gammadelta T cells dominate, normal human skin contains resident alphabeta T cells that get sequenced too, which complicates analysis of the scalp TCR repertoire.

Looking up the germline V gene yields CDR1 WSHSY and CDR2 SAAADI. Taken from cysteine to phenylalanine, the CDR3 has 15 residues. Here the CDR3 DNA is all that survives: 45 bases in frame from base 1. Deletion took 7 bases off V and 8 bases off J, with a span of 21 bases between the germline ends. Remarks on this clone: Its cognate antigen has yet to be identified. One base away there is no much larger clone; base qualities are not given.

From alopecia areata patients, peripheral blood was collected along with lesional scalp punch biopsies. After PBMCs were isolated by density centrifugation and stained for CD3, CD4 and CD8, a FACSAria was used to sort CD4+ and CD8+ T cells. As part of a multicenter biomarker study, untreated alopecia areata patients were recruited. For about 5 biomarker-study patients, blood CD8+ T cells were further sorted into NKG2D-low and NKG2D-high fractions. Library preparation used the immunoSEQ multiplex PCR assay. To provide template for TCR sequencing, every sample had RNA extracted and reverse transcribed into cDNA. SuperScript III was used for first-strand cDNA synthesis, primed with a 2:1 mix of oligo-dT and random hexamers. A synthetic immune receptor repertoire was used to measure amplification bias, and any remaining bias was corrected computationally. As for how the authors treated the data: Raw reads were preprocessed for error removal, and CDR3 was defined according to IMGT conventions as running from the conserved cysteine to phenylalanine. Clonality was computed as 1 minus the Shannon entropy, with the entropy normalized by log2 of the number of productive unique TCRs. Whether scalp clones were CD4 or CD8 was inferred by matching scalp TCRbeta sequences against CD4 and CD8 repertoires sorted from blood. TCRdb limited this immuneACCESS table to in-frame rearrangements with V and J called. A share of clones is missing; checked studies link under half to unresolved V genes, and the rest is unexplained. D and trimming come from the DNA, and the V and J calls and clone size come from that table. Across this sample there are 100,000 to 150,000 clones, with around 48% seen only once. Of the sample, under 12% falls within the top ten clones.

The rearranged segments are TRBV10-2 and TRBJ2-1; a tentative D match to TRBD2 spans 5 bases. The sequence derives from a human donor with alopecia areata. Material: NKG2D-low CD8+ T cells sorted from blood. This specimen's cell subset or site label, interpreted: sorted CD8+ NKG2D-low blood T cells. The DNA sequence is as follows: TGCGCCAGCAATTCCGCCGAGTGGGCGGGCGATGAGCAGTTCTTC. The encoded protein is CASNSAEWAGDEQFF.